These 20 T cell receptor beta chains were sequenced from one sample in a study of T cells in Graves' hyperthyroidism and ophthalmopathy. The source material, RNA transcripts, was used to amplify TCR beta CDR3 regions. First-round RT-PCR targeting the TCR CDR3 was performed with the HTBI primer set. TCRdb re-analysed the multiplex PCR reads in MiXCR, keeping a single row per CDR3 protein. The sample yields roughly 570,000 distinct CDR3 sequences, 46% seen once. The sequenced sample was peripheral blood or thyroid tissue (not recorded which). The receptors stem from a woman under 30 with Graves' hyperthyroidism.

This chain connects TRBV5-6 to TRBJ2-7; D assignment may be TRBD1 or TRBD2 (6 bases each). From germline, CDR1 is SGHDT and CDR2 YYEEEE. V gave up 6 bases and J gave up 2 bases, with 12 bases separating them. This CDR3 comprises 13 residues. DNA for the CDR3: TGTGCCAGCACCGGAGGGGACACCTACGAGCAGTACTTC. Amino acids: CASTGGDTYEQYF.

Ten or more counts support this clonotype. V is TRBV7-9 and J is TRBJ1-2; 7 bases are a match to TRBD1. The germline CDR1 and CDR2 sequences are SEHNR and FQNEAQ (reference sequence). With 5 bases clipped from V and 7 bases from J, the junction kept 7 bases outside the gene matches. CDR3 length: 13 residues. This CDR3 is CASSPDRVVGYTF. The DNA of the CDR3 is TGTGCCAGCAGCCCCGACAGGGTCGTTGGCTACACCTTC.

With respect to this clonotype: At one end the junction does not follow the germline gene, possibly because of a read error. This chain links TRBV6-5 with TRBJ2-3; 8 bases are shared with TRBD1. This CDR3 is built from 15 residues. Per germline, CDR1 MNHEY and CDR2 SVGAGI. CDR3 DNA: TGTGCCATCAGTTTACAGGGGGACTCCGGAGATACGCAGTATTTT. It specifies CAISLQGDSGDTQYF.

The chain is built from TRBV2 and TRBJ2-5; 9 bases agree with TRBD1. The germline CDR1 and CDR2 sequences are SNHLY and FYNNEI. The CDR3 consists of 16 residues. The V and J ends lost 5 bases and 4 bases, in that order; junction bases with no gene match: 11. Written as DNA, the CDR3 is TGTGCCAGCAGTCCCCAGGGACAGGGACTTGCAGAGACCCAGTACTTC. Protein product: CASSPQGQGLAETQYF.

This clonotype was picked up many times. The chain carries TRBV6-2 or TRBV6-3 and TRBJ1-5; 7 bases agree with TRBD1. The CDR3 is 15 residues long. Germline CDR1 MNHEY, CDR2 SVGEGT. V lost 6 bases, J lost 4 bases, and 9 bases stayed unmatched. CDR3 bases: TGTGCCAGCAGAGACCGGGACAGACAAAATCAGCCCCAGCATTTT. It codes for CASRDRDRQNQPQHF.

This clonotype was counted many times. This rearrangement joins TRBV29-1 to TRBJ1-2, with D perhaps TRBD1 (6 bases). This CDR3 has 17 amino acids. Germline CDR1 reads SQVTM; CDR2 reads ANQGSEA. V gave up 1 base and J gave up 5 bases, with 23 bases separating them. CDR3 DNA: TGCAGCGTTGAAGGCTCGGGTATCTGGACAGAAAGATATGGCTACACCTTC. Its protein product is CSVEGSGIWTERYGYTF.

This clonotype appeared many times. This chain links TRBV20-1 with TRBJ1-4; 8 bases are shared with TRBD1. There are 13 residues in the CDR3. Germline lookup yields CDR1 DFQATT and CDR2 SNEGSKA (reference sequence). The trim removed 6 bases at V and 6 bases at J, leaving 6 bases unmatched. The CDR3 region is CSAWTGQDEKLFF. CDR3 in DNA: TGCAGTGCGTGGACAGGGCAGGATGAAAAACTGTTTTTT.

The chain uses TRBV5-8 and TRBJ1-2; D may be TRBD1 (6 bases). Germline V gene lookup returns CDR1 SGHTS and CDR2 YDEGEE. Between the trimmed V and J ends, which lost 1 base and 1 base, there was a span of 11 bases. The CDR3 is 15 residues long. CDR3 protein: CASSLLGTYNYGYTF. The CDR3 DNA is TGTGCCAGCAGCTTGCTGGGGACATATAACTATGGCTACACCTTC.

This clonotype has ten or more counts. The chain links TRBV12-3 or TRBV12-4 to TRBJ1-1; D gene ambiguous. CDR3 length equals 10 residues. The V end lost 2 bases, the J end lost 12 bases, and 7 bases lay between the germline ends. CDR3 nucleotide sequence: TGTGCCAGCAGTTTAAGTTCACCTTTCTTT. Encoded protein: CASSLSSPFF.

The chain couples TRBV11-1 to TRBJ2-3, with 7 nucleotides matching TRBD2. Germline lookup yields CDR1 SGHAT and CDR2 FQDESV (reference sequence). The CDR3 length is 15 residues. After removal of 2 bases from V and 5 bases from J, the junction contained 7 bases not matched to a gene. In nucleotides, the CDR3 is TGTGCCAGCAGCTTACCAGGGCGGGAGCGAGATACGCAGTATTTT. Translation gives CASSLPGRERDTQYF.

There are many counts of this clonotype. The chain combines TRBV5-5 with TRBJ2-7, with 8 bases fitting TRBD2. CDR1 and CDR2 from the germline V gene are SGHKS and YYEKEE (reference sequence). V was pared by 1 base and J by 0 bases, with 3 bases of the junction left unmatched. The CDR3 sequence is 15 residues long. The CDR3 protein is CASSLRLASSYEQYF. DNA for the CDR3: TGTGCCAGCAGCTTGAGACTAGCGAGCTCCTACGAGCAGTACTTC.

This chain joins TRBV2 and TRBJ2-7, with D uncertain. Germline-derived CDR1 and CDR2 are SNHLY and FYNNEI. The CDR3 has 14 amino acids. V shed 8 bases and J shed 3 bases, with 17 bases lying between them. This chain's CDR3 is CASGMAYSSYEQYF. In DNA form, the CDR3 reads TGTGCCAGCGGCATGGCATACAGTAGCTACGAGCAGTACTTC.

The chain recombines TRBV3-1 with TRBJ1-3; no reliable D call. The CDR3 is 12 residues long. Germline V CDR1 and CDR2: LGHDT, YNNKEL (reference sequence). Between the trimmed V and J ends, which lost 2 bases and 6 bases, there was a span of 5 bases. The DNA for the CDR3 is TGTGCCAGCAGCCAACTTGAAAACACCATATATTTT. It codes for CASSQLENTIYF.

This clonotype has just one count. The rearrangement links TRBV24-1 to TRBJ2-3; D might be TRBD1 or TRBD2, each matching 5 bases. Germline CDR1 is KGHDR and CDR2 is SFDVKD. The CDR3 sequence is 13 residues long. The CDR3: CAVGDVYTDTQYF. The CDR3 nucleotides read TGTGCGGTGGGGGACGTTTACACAGATACGCAGTATTTT.

This clonotype came up many times. This chain links TRBV19 with TRBJ1-4; possible D gene TRBD1, 6 bases. V shed 2 bases and J shed 11 bases, with 18 bases lying between them. The CDR3 spans 15 residues. The germline V gene encodes CDR1 LNHDA and CDR2 SQIVND (reference sequence). CDR3 sequence: CASSIISAGAEKLFF. In nucleotides, the CDR3 is TGTGCCAGTAGTATAATCAGCGCGGGGGCTGAGAAACTGTTTTTT.

This rearrangement joins TRBV29-1 to TRBJ2-7; 10 bases are shared with TRBD2. Trimming removed 5 bases from V and 1 base from J; junction bases left unmatched: 20. Per the germline V gene, CDR1 is SQVTM and CDR2 is ANQGSEA. CDR3 length: 19 amino acids. Here the CDR3 reads CSVSGLVLTSGTPSYEQYF. CDR3 nucleotide sequence: TGCAGCGTTAGTGGTTTGGTACTCACTAGCGGGACCCCTTCCTACGAGCAGTACTTC.

This chain links TRBV20-1 with TRBJ2-5, with D maybe TRBD2 (6 bases). V was shortened by 4 bases and J by 2 bases, with 8 bases between the two germline ends. Germline V gene sequence: CDR1 DFQATT, CDR2 SNEGSKA (reference sequence). The CDR3 length is 12 residues. The CDR3 spells CSATSEQETQYF. The CDR3 DNA reads as TGCAGTGCTACTAGCGAGCAAGAGACCCAGTACTTC.

The chain is built from TRBV20-1 and TRBJ1-4, with a weak D call TRBD1 (6 bases). This CDR3 contains 16 residues. The V and J ends lost 3 bases and 8 bases respectively, with 22 bases between them. Germline values: CDR1 DFQATT, CDR2 SNEGSKA (reference sequence). The CDR3 sequence: CSASPTVGTINEKLFF. The CDR3 DNA sequence: TGCAGTGCTAGTCCCACCGTAGGGACAATTAACGAAAAACTGTTTTTT.

This clonotype was counted ten times or more. The chain has TRBV9 and TRBJ2-7, with a possible D match to TRBD2 (5 bases). This CDR3 comprises 15 residues. V lost 3 bases to trimming and J lost 0 bases, with 13 bases between them. The germline gives CDR1 SGDLS, CDR2 YYNGEE. The CDR3 here is CASSAHTGFSYEQYF. DNA of the CDR3: TGTGCCAGCAGCGCACATACGGGGTTCTCCTACGAGCAGTACTTC.

This clonotype was observed many times. V and J are TRBV15 and TRBJ1-5, with a weak D call TRBD1 (5 bases). CDR3 length: 16 residues. CDR1 is LNHNV, CDR2 YYDKDF, per germline (reference sequence). Trimming cost V 6 bases and J 1 base, with 16 bases left between them. CDR3 nucleotide sequence: TGTGCCACCAGTGGGGCAGGGATAACGAGCAATCAGCCCCAGCATTTT. Translated, it gives CATSGAGITSNQPQHF.